Described below is a single TCR beta chain sequence and its context. The CDR3 extends over 15 amino acids. Between the trimmed V and J ends, which lost 4 bases and 0 bases, there was a span of 10 bases. Germline assignment: CDR1 MNHNS and CDR2 SASEGT. The data belong to a study of siplizumab effects on memory and regulatory T cells. Sequenced by immunoSEQ multiplex PCR; TCRdb stores in-frame clones only, minus some. The table includes around 99,000 clones, about 91% detected once. The sequence was collected from a human donor in good health. The chain recombines TRBV6-1 with TRBJ2-4, with D hard to call. The sample comprised Tregs sorted from blood. CDR3 sequence: CASSVEQVAKNIQYF. The CDR3 bases are TGTGCCAGCAGTGTAGAGCAGGTAGCCAAAAACATTCAGTACTTC.